Each of the 30 T cell receptor beta chains below was sequenced from the same sample in a study of cytomegalovirus exposure and HLA in healthy donors. Primers: 60 Vbeta forward and 13 Jbeta reverse. TCRdb's copy holds only in-frame clones and misses some; the assay was immunoSEQ multiplex PCR. The profile shows some 150,000 clones, just over 75% of them singletons. What was sequenced was PBMCs. The source of these receptors is a woman aged 25 to 39 in good health and CMV-seropositive.

The chain combines TRBV5-4 with TRBJ2-3; 12 bases align to TRBD2. J lost 4 bases, V lost 5 bases, and 5 bases had no gene match. The V gene's germline CDR1 is SGHNT and CDR2 YYREEE (reference sequence). This CDR3 spans 15 amino acids. The CDR3 reads CASRSGTSGSDTQYF. Written as DNA, the CDR3 is TGTGCCAGCAGATCCGGGACTAGCGGGTCAGATACGCAGTATTTT.

The V gene is TRBV28, the J gene TRBJ1-2; 7 nucleotides align to TRBD1. This CDR3 contains 15 residues. With V trimmed by 3 bases and J by 2 bases, 6 bases remained unmatched. Germline CDR1 MDHEN, CDR2 SYDVKM. The CDR3 DNA sequence: TGTGCCAGCAGTTTGGCGGGACAGCAAAACTATGGCTACACCTTC. Amino acid sequence: CASSLAGQQNYGYTF.

This clone occurred a few times. The gene calls are TRBV19 and TRBJ1-2, with 11 bases identical to TRBD1. The V segment lost 6 bases and the J segment 4 bases; nucleotides outside the gene matches: 13. The germline V gene encodes CDR1 LNHDA and CDR2 SQIVND (reference sequence). The CDR3 extends over 17 amino acids. The CDR3 sequence: CASSRTTGQGAFYGYTF. In nucleotides, the CDR3 is TGTGCCAGTAGCCGGACGACAGGACAGGGGGCATTCTATGGCTACACCTTC. Drawing the rest from reference TRBV19 and TRBJ1-2, the complete variable domain is DGGITQSPKYLFRKEGQNVTLSCEQNLNHDAMYWYRQDPGQGLRLIYYSQIVNDFQKGDIAEGYSVSREKKESFPLTVTSAQKNPTAFYLCASSRTTGQGAFYGYTFGSGTRLTVV.

Only one count was recorded for this clone. The same CDR3 also results from other DNA sequences found in this sample. CDR3 DNA: TGTGCCAGCAGTTTCAGGGGCCTTACAGATACGCAGTATTTT. Translated: CASSFRGLTDTQYF. J is TRBJ2-3 and V is TRBV27, with D perhaps TRBD1 (6 bases). CDR1 and CDR2 (germline): MNHEY, SMNVEV (reference sequence). This CDR3 is 14 amino acids long. Trimming removed 3 bases from V and 3 bases from J, with 10 bases in between.

The chain links TRBV9 to TRBJ1-3; D might be TRBD1 (6 bases). The CDR3 is made up of 15 amino acids. V was shortened by 5 bases and J by 1 base, with 13 bases between the two germline ends. Germline CDR1 is SGDLS and CDR2 is YYNGEE. The CDR3 DNA reads TGTGCCAGCAGTAGATCGGGGACATCTGGAAACACCATATATTTT. It codes for CASSRSGTSGNTIYF.

This sequence joins TRBV7-8 and TRBJ1-1; TRBD1 matches at 9 bases. The V and J ends lost 2 bases and 0 bases, in that order; junction bases with no gene match: 4. The CDR3 length is 16 residues. Germline values: CDR1 SGHVS, CDR2 FQNEAQ. CDR3 amino acids: CASSLRGQGMNTEAFF. For the CDR3, the DNA is TGTGCCAGCAGCTTAAGGGGACAGGGTATGAACACTGAAGCTTTCTTT.

This clone has more than one count but fewer than ten. This chain uses TRBV21-1 with TRBJ2-5; the table names TRBD2, a call not compared with the DNA. TRBV21-1 is listed as a pseudogene. This CDR3 spans 13 amino acids. The CDR3: CHPGNLAGETQYF. CDR3 coding DNA: TGCCACCCTGGGAACCTAGCGGGGGAGACCCAGTACTTC.

The rearrangement uses TRBV6-5 and TRBJ2-5; the D gene is possibly TRBD2 (6 bases). The CDR3 length is 14 residues. In germline, CDR1 is MNHEY, CDR2 SVGAGI. Trimming left V 3 bases short and J 3 bases short, with 11 bases between. For the CDR3, the DNA is TGTGCCAGCAGTTATGCTAGCGTGGAAGAGACCCAGTACTTC. Amino acid sequence: CASSYASVEETQYF.

The chain uses TRBV18 and TRBJ1-3; maybe TRBD1 (5 bases). V was cut by 3 bases and J by 4 bases, with 10 bases left in between. The CDR3 is 14 amino acids. Germline lookup yields CDR1 KGHSH and CDR2 LQKENI. CDR3 DNA sequence: TGTGCCAGCTCACCGGGGGGAGACGGAAACACCATATATTTT. Translating it yields CASSPGGDGNTIYF. Based on the CDR3 plus reference TRBV18 and TRBJ1-3, the full variable domain is NAGVMQNPRHLVRRRGQEARLRCSPMKGHSHVYWYRQLPEEGLKFMVYLQKENIIDESGMPKERFSAEFPKEGPSILRIQQVVRGDSAAYFCASSPGGDGNTIYFGEGSWLTVV.

V is TRBV27 and J is TRBJ2-3; tentative D call: TRBD1 (6 bases). The germline gives CDR1 MNHEY, CDR2 SMNVEV (reference sequence). CDR3 length: 14 residues. V was pared by 4 bases and J by 2 bases, with 10 bases between. CDR3 bases: TGTGCCAGCAGTTACAGGGCCCCCACAGATACGCAGTATTTT. Amino acid sequence: CASSYRAPTDTQYF.

The sample holds one count of this clone. V gene TRBV15 combines with J gene TRBJ2-7; D possibly corresponds to TRBD2 (6 bases). The CDR3 runs 15 residues. V dropped 0 bases and J dropped 3 bases, with 12 bases sitting between them. Germline CDR1 reads LNHNV; CDR2 reads YYDKDF (reference sequence). CDR3 bases: TGTGCCACCAGCAGAGATCTTTCGGGGGACTACGAGCAGTACTTC. Translating it yields CATSRDLSGDYEQYF.

This clone was detected only a few times. The chain has TRBV10-3 and TRBJ1-2; 7 positions match TRBD1. This CDR3 contains 12 residues. V was clipped by 6 bases and J by 7 bases; unmatched bases: 5. CDR1 and CDR2 (germline): ENHRY, SYGVKD. The CDR3 is CAISRQGPGYTF. The CDR3 DNA follows: TGTGCCATCAGCAGACAGGGACCTGGCTACACCTTC.

CDR3 in amino acids: CASSRQGGVYEQYF. In nucleotides, the CDR3 is TGTGCCAGCAGCCGACAGGGTGGGGTTTACGAGCAGTACTTC. The rearrangement uses TRBV5-4 and TRBJ2-5; the match to TRBD1 covers 7 bases. The end of the DNA aligns better with TRBJ2-7, so the J call may be wrong. This CDR3 is 14 amino acids long. Per germline, CDR1 SGHNT and CDR2 YYREEE (reference sequence).

In its sample, this clone was seen a few times. The rearrangement uses TRBV11-2 and TRBJ2-1; 8 nucleotides match TRBD2. This CDR3 contains 17 residues. J was trimmed by 6 bases and V by 2 bases; bases with no gene match: 12. CDR1 SGHAT and CDR2 FQNNGV come from the germline V gene. The CDR3 here is CASSLTPGLDVGNEQFF. CDR3 DNA sequence: TGTGCCAGCAGCTTAACCCCGGGACTAGACGTGGGCAATGAGCAGTTCTTC.

This clone has a handful of counts. This chain joins TRBV13 and TRBJ2-7; D is perhaps TRBD1 (6 bases). Between the trimmed V and J ends, which lost 3 bases and 2 bases, there was a span of 8 bases. The germline V gene has CDR1 PRHDT and CDR2 FYEKMQ (reference sequence). This CDR3 has 13 amino acids. CDR3 bases: TGTGCCAGCAGCTTGCAGGGGACCTACGAGCAGTACTTC. Translating it yields CASSLQGTYEQYF.

The CDR3 spells CASSLLGNTGELFF. The CDR3 region has the DNA TGTGCCAGCAGCTTACTCGGGAACACCGGGGAGCTGTTTTTT. This sequence joins TRBV7-9 and TRBJ2-2; D is ambiguous. Trimming stripped 2 bases from V and 1 base from J, with 5 bases between. This CDR3 comprises 14 residues. CDR1 SEHNR and CDR2 FQNEAQ come from the germline V gene (reference sequence). Full variable domain (remainder filled in from reference TRBV7-9 and TRBJ2-2): DTGVSQNPRHKITKRGQNVTFRCDPISEHNRLYWYRQTLGQGPEFLTYFQNEAQLEKSRLLSDRFSAERPKGSFSTLEIQRTEQGDSAMYLCASSLLGNTGELFFGEGSRLTVL.

This clone was picked up a small number of times. CDR3 sequence reads: CASSTKMNTEAFF. The CDR3, as DNA: TGTGCCAGCAGCACTAAAATGAACACTGAAGCTTTCTTT. The chain uses TRBV5-4 and TRBJ1-1; D not certain. Germline loops: CDR1 SGHNT, CDR2 YYREEE (reference sequence). The CDR3 is made up of 13 amino acids. Trimming shortened V by 4 bases and J by 0 bases, and 7 bases separated the two germline ends.

The chain combines TRBV9 with TRBJ2-5; D gene ambiguous. The ends were cut back, 0 bases at V and 4 bases at J, with 10 bases in the middle. This CDR3 has 14 amino acids. Looked up from germline, CDR1 is SGDLS and CDR2 is YYNGEE. The CDR3 loop is CASSVGLVLETQYF. For the CDR3, the DNA is TGTGCCAGCAGCGTAGGTCTCGTCTTAGAGACCCAGTACTTC.

The J gene is TRBJ2-4, the V gene TRBV30; 7 bases agree with TRBD1. V dropped 3 bases and J dropped 4; count of bases not matched to a gene: 3. The germline gives CDR1 GTSNPN, CDR2 SVGIG (reference sequence). The CDR3 loop spans 13 amino acids. The DNA of the CDR3 is TGTGCCTGGAGCGGGGACAGAAAAAACATTCAGTACTTC. Encoded protein: CAWSGDRKNIQYF.

This chain connects TRBV15 to TRBJ1-4; D uncertain. CDR1 and CDR2 (germline): LNHNV, YYDKDF (reference sequence). CDR3 size: 16 residues. V was shortened by 0 bases and J by 5 bases, with 13 bases between the two germline ends. CDR3 in amino acids: CATSRDLGTENEKLFF. The CDR3 bases are TGTGCCACCAGCAGAGATCTTGGAACAGAAAATGAAAAACTGTTTTTT.

The CDR3 nucleotides are TGTGCCAGTAGTATCTTGAGCGGCGGGGGCACAGATACGCAGTATTTT. This translates into CASSILSGGGTDTQYF. The V gene is TRBV19, the J gene TRBJ2-3, with TRBD2 as a possible D gene (6 bases). This CDR3 spans 16 amino acids. Trimming stripped 3 bases from V and 1 base from J, with 14 bases between. CDR1 and CDR2 from the germline V gene are LNHDA and SQIVND (reference sequence).

The chain carries TRBV6-4 and TRBJ1-6, with D possibly TRBD1 on 5 matching bases. Germline-derived CDR1 and CDR2 are MRHNA and SNTAGT. V lost 3 bases, J lost 9 bases, and 18 bases lay in between. The CDR3 runs 16 residues. The CDR3 nucleotides read TGTGCCAGCAGTGATACACCTGACAGCGCGAGTTCACCCCTCCACTTT. It encodes CASSDTPDSASSPLHF.

V and J are TRBV7-9 and TRBJ2-7; TRBD2 might be the D (5 bases). The CDR3 contains 14 residues. The germline CDR1 and CDR2 sequences are SEHNR and FQNEAQ (reference sequence). Deletions cut 1 base from V and 5 bases from J, with 12 bases between. The CDR3 DNA sequence: TGTGCCAGCAGCTTAGTTTACGAGGGCGACGAGCAGTACTTC. Its translation is CASSLVYEGDEQYF.

CDR3 DNA: TGTGCCAGCTCACCTCTGAGCACAGATACGCAGTATTTT. Protein: CASSPLSTDTQYF. This rearrangement joins TRBV18 to TRBJ2-3; D is unresolved. The V and J ends lost 3 bases and 0 bases respectively, with 4 bases between them. This CDR3 has 13 residues. Germline lookup yields CDR1 KGHSH and CDR2 LQKENI.

The rearrangement joins TRBV7-8 to TRBJ2-1; the match to TRBD2 covers 13 bases. The CDR3 length is 14 residues. V was pared by 5 bases and J by 10 bases, with 5 bases of the junction left unmatched. The germline CDR1 and CDR2 sequences are SGHVS and FQNEAQ. In DNA form, the CDR3 reads TGTGCCAGCAGCGCAAGACTAGCGGGGGGAGAGCAGTTCTTC. Protein sequence: CASSARLAGGEQFF.

V is TRBV28 and J is TRBJ1-5; weak D call: TRBD1 (5 bases). There are 12 residues in the CDR3. Trimming took 2 bases from V and 7 from J, leaving 6 bases between them. From germline, CDR1 is MDHEN and CDR2 SYDVKM. The CDR3 region is CASSLRGQPQHF. The CDR3 DNA is TGTGCCAGCAGTTTACGGGGGCAGCCCCAGCATTTT.

CDR3: CASSLGLGAQVSTEAFF. The CDR3 DNA reads TGTGCCAGCAGCCTCGGGTTGGGGGCGCAGGTATCCACTGAAGCTTTCTTT. The chain employs TRBV5-6 and TRBJ1-1; maybe TRBD1 (6 bases). V was cut by 4 bases and J by 4 bases, with 23 bases left in between. The CDR3 runs 17 residues. Germline CDR1 reads SGHDT; CDR2 reads YYEEEE. Looking up the rest from reference TRBV5-6 and TRBJ1-1 gives the full variable domain: DAGVTQSPTHLIKTRGQQVTLRCSPKSGHDTVSWYQQALGQGPQFIFQYYEEEERQRGNFPDRFSGHQFPNYSSELNVNALLLGDSALYLCASSLGLGAQVSTEAFFGQGTRLTVV.

Only a few counts were recorded for this clone. This chain joins TRBV2 and TRBJ2-7, with 9 bases fitting TRBD1. The germline CDR1 and CDR2 sequences are SNHLY and FYNNEI. V lost 4 bases to trimming and J lost 6 bases; unmatched junction nucleotides: 10. This CDR3 is built from 15 residues. As DNA, the CDR3 is TGTGCCAGCAGTGCACAGGGGGCCCTCGGGGGCGAGCAGTACTTC. Translated: CASSAQGALGGEQYF.

The chain carries TRBV28 and TRBJ1-1; D unresolved. The CDR3 runs 13 residues. The germline CDR1 and CDR2 sequences are MDHEN and SYDVKM. Trimming took 3 bases from V and 1 from J, leaving 6 bases between them. This chain's CDR3 is CASSLLRNTEAFF. The CDR3 DNA reads TGTGCCAGCAGTTTGCTACGGAACACTGAAGCTTTCTTT.

DNA of the CDR3: TGTGCCAGCAGTTACTCTACGGTGAACACTGAAGCTTTCTTT. As protein: CASSYSTVNTEAFF. V and J are TRBV6-5 and TRBJ1-1, with no clear D. The CDR3 loop spans 14 amino acids. The V gene lost 0 bases and the J gene lost 0 bases, with 5 bases spanning the gap. Germline CDR1 reads MNHEY; CDR2 reads SVGAGI.